The 13 T cell receptor beta chains presented below share a single source sample, sequenced in a study of Ad26.COV2.S vaccination and SARS-CoV-2 variants. Assay: immunoSEQ multiplex PCR; the TCRdb copy retains only in-frame clones and omits some. Of some 350,000 clones listed, about 91% are singletons. The sequencing here drew on peripheral blood, taken after recovery from COVID-19. The origin of the receptors is a human donor who had recovered from COVID-19.

The CDR3 loop is CASSALTESEQFF. In nucleotides, the CDR3 is TGTGCCAGCAGCGCCTTGACCGAGAGTGAGCAGTTCTTC. The chain couples TRBV9 to TRBJ2-1; the D is unclear. Germline values: CDR1 SGDLS, CDR2 YYNGEE. This CDR3 is built from 13 residues. Between the trimmed V and J ends, which lost 3 bases and 9 bases, there was a span of 13 bases.

This clone has just one count. This chain connects TRBV11-2 to TRBJ2-3; D is perhaps TRBD2 (7 bases). CDR3 length equals 16 residues. From germline, CDR1 is SGHAT and CDR2 FQNNGV. V lost 3 bases, J lost 1 base, and 14 bases lay in between. CDR3 amino acids: CASSFPEGGGTDTQYF. CDR3 DNA sequence: TGTGCCAGCAGCTTCCCCGAGGGGGGGGGCACAGATACGCAGTATTTT.

The J gene is TRBJ2-2, the V gene TRBV12-3 or TRBV12-4, with 7 nucleotides matching TRBD1. The CDR3 length is 13 residues. V lost 6 bases and J lost 6; bases outside the gene matches: 4. CDR3 loop: CASRNGQAGELFF. Written as DNA, the CDR3 is TGTGCCAGCAGGAATGGACAGGCCGGGGAGCTGTTTTTT.

The chain couples TRBV7-2 to TRBJ1-2; D unresolved. From germline, CDR1 is SGHTA and CDR2 FQGNSA. V dropped 6 bases and J dropped 4 bases, with 18 bases sitting between them. The CDR3 has 15 amino acids. The DNA for the CDR3 is TGTGCCAGCAGGTATAACGGCGGGCCCAGCTATGGCTACACCTTC. Amino acid sequence: CASRYNGGPSYGYTF.

This CDR3 reads CASSYGDEQYF. The CDR3 nucleotides read TGTGCCAGCAGTTACGGAGACGAGCAGTACTTC. The chain joins TRBV6-2 or TRBV6-3 to TRBJ2-7; D gene unclear. The V gene lost 2 bases and the J gene lost 5 bases, with 4 bases spanning the gap. The CDR3 spans 11 residues. Germline values: CDR1 MNHEY, CDR2 SVGEGT.

The chain's CDR3 is CASSLRREGPQHF. In DNA, the CDR3 is TGTGCCAGCAGCCTCAGGAGGGAAGGGCCCCAGCATTTT. The chain has TRBV9 and TRBJ1-5; the D is unclear. The CDR3 consists of 13 residues. Germline assignment: CDR1 SGDLS and CDR2 YYNGEE. The V end lost 4 bases, the J end lost 9 bases, and 14 bases lay between the germline ends. The variable domain in full, with the rest retrieved from reference TRBV9 and TRBJ1-5, is DSGVTQTPKHLITATGQRVTLRCSPRSGDLSVYWYQQSLDQGLQFLIQYYNGEERAKGNILERFSAQQFPDLHSELNLSSLELGDSALYFCASSLRREGPQHFGDGTRLSIL.

The chain is built from TRBV7-9 and TRBJ1-3; D is possibly TRBD1 (5 bases). CDR1 and CDR2 from the germline V gene are SEHNR and FQNEAQ (reference sequence). V lost 4 bases and J 0 bases, leaving 19 bases between the germline ends. This CDR3 has 18 residues. This chain's CDR3 is CASSSGLWAMSSGNTIYF. The DNA of the CDR3 is TGTGCCAGCAGCTCGGGACTTTGGGCGATGAGCTCTGGAAACACCATATATTTT.

J is TRBJ2-6 and V is TRBV11-2, with unresolved D. This CDR3 has 17 amino acids. V was shortened by 4 bases and J by 0 bases, with 13 bases between the two germline ends. Germline CDR1 and CDR2: SGHAT and FQNNGV. The CDR3 spells CASSSRIQSSGANVLTF. CDR3 nucleotides: TGTGCCAGCAGCTCCCGGATCCAGAGCTCTGGGGCCAACGTCCTGACTTTC.

The chain couples TRBV11-2 to TRBJ1-1; TRBD1 matches 7 bases. The V gene's germline CDR1 is SGHAT and CDR2 FQNNGV. Losses at the gene ends were 4 bases for V and 1 base for J; bases not matched to a gene: 6. This CDR3 region has 15 residues. The CDR3 sequence is CASSSLWTGNTEAFF. The CDR3 nucleotides read TGTGCCAGCAGCTCCCTCTGGACAGGGAACACTGAAGCTTTCTTT.

This clone has a single count. The rearrangement uses TRBV6-5 and TRBJ1-6, with TRBD1 identical over 7 bases. The CDR3 is 13 amino acids. Germline V lookup: CDR1 MNHEY, CDR2 SVGAGI. Trimming took 8 bases from V and 9 from J; bases not matched to a gene: 7. DNA of the CDR3: TGTGCCAGCGCTCGACAGGGAGCTTCACCCCTCCACTTT. Encoded protein: CASARQGASPLHF.

The J gene is TRBJ2-7, the V gene TRBV12-3 or TRBV12-4; weak D call: TRBD2 (6 bases). V gave up 1 base and J gave up 6 bases, with 10 bases separating them. CDR3 length equals 13 residues. The CDR3 region is CASSLVADSEQYF. The CDR3 DNA reads TGTGCCAGCAGTTTAGTAGCGGATAGCGAGCAGTACTTC.

The V gene is TRBV5-4, the J gene TRBJ1-2; D is undetermined. V was shortened by 6 bases and J by 4 bases, with 16 bases between the two germline ends. The CDR3 extends over 14 amino acids. Germline CDR1 reads SGHNT; CDR2 reads YYREEE (reference sequence). CDR3 region: CASTPTLQGYGYTF. Written as DNA, the CDR3 is TGTGCCAGCACCCCAACTCTACAAGGCTATGGCTACACCTTC.

V usage is TRBV12-5 and J usage is TRBJ1-2, with D maybe TRBD1 (5 bases). The CDR3 is 14 residues long. Per germline, CDR1 LGHNT and CDR2 FRNRAP. Trimming removed 5 bases from V and 7 bases from J, with 17 bases in between. CDR3 coding DNA: TGTGCTAGTGGTCTGGGGCCCCCTGCGGCTGGCTACACCTTC. It codes for CASGLGPPAAGYTF.